One and the same sample provided the 30 T cell receptor beta chains below, sequenced in a study of CD8 T cells in ankylosing spondylitis. Overall study findings and caveats: One TCR beta motif, made up of about 8 highly homologous variants, appeared characteristic of ankylosing spondylitis blood.

In TCRdb, the 5' RACE reads were re-called with MiXCR into one record per CDR3 protein. The sample holds 450,000 to 550,000 distinct CDR3 sequences; about 5.7% are singletons and the top ten take 3.5%. No antigen has been identified for these receptors. Sequenced input: blood, either unsorted or a sorted T cell fraction (not recorded which). The source of these receptors is a male donor with ankylosing spondylitis.

This clonotype showed up many times. This chain links TRBV20-1 with TRBJ1-5, with a weak D call TRBD1 (6 bases). Germline V gene lookup returns CDR1 DFQATT and CDR2 SNEGSKA (reference sequence). V was pared by 5 bases and J by 7 bases, with 18 bases between. The CDR3 runs to 14 residues. CDR3 in DNA: TGCAGTGCTCACCAGGGACACCCTTACCAGCCCCAGCATTTT. Translating gives CSAHQGHPYQPQHF.

This clonotype was seen repeatedly, ten times or more. The J gene is TRBJ2-5, the V gene TRBV4-3, with 7 bases identical to TRBD2. The CDR3 runs 14 residues. Germline V CDR1 and CDR2: LGHNA, YSLEER. Trimming cost V 2 bases and J 3 bases; bases outside gene matches: 3. The CDR3 loop reads CASSQLGLEETQYF. The CDR3 coding sequence is TGCGCCAGCAGCCAACTTGGACTAGAAGAGACCCAGTACTTC.

This clonotype came up many times. The J gene is TRBJ2-7, the V gene TRBV20-1; tentative D call: TRBD2 (6 bases). This CDR3 has 14 amino acids. Germline CDR1 reads DFQATT; CDR2 reads SNEGSKA (reference sequence). V was clipped by 1 base and J by 3 bases, with 13 bases between them. The chain's CDR3 is CSARARGYVYEQYF. For the CDR3, the DNA is TGCAGTGCTAGAGCGCGGGGTTATGTCTACGAGCAGTACTTC.

This clonotype has at least ten counts. The chain links TRBV12-3 or TRBV12-4 to TRBJ2-2; TRBD1 agrees at 7 bases. The CDR3 is 15 residues long. The ends lost 5 bases at V and 3 bases at J; junction bases unmatched: 6. The CDR3 protein is CASSLQGTDTGELFF. In DNA form, the CDR3 reads TGTGCCAGCAGTCTACAGGGGACAGACACCGGGGAGCTGTTTTTT.

This clonotype was seen many times. This chain uses TRBV5-1 with TRBJ2-3; D is possibly TRBD1 or TRBD2 (5 bases each). The V gene's germline CDR1 is SGHRS and CDR2 YFSETQ. Trimming stripped 7 bases from V and 0 bases from J, with 12 bases between. The CDR3 totals 14 residues. The CDR3 reads CASELGDSTDTQYF. In DNA, the CDR3 is TGCGCCAGCGAGCTGGGGGATAGCACAGATACGCAGTATTTT.

V usage is TRBV28 and J usage is TRBJ2-1, with TRBD2 matching 11 bases. The CDR3 consists of 17 residues. J was trimmed by 8 bases and V by 5 bases; bases with no gene match: 14. Germline CDR1 reads MDHEN; CDR2 reads SYDVKM. The CDR3 DNA reads TGTGCCAGCAGTCCTCCCAGGGGTAGCGGGAGGGCCGATGAGCAGTTCTTC. Amino acid sequence: CASSPPRGSGRADEQFF.

This clonotype came up many times. The chain joins TRBV5-6 to TRBJ1-5; D not certain. V lost 1 base, J lost 1 base, and 6 bases lay in between. Germline CDR1 and CDR2: SGHDT and YYEEEE. The CDR3 is made up of 14 amino acids. The CDR3 DNA sequence: TGTGCCAGCAGCTTGTGGTGGAGCAATCAGCCCCAGCATTTT. Its translation is CASSLWWSNQPQHF.

Many counts were recorded for this clonotype. The gene calls are TRBV20-1 and TRBJ1-1; perhaps TRBD1 as D (6 bases). The CDR3 has 11 residues. V lost 2 bases to trimming and J lost 5 bases, with 6 bases between them. The germline V gene encodes CDR1 DFQATT and CDR2 SNEGSKA (reference sequence). CDR3 loop: CSARTGTEAFF. In DNA, the CDR3 is TGCAGTGCTAGAACAGGGACTGAAGCTTTCTTT.

There are many counts of this clonotype. The chain employs TRBV5-1 and TRBJ1-1; D is undetermined. The CDR3 runs to 15 residues. Looked up from germline, CDR1 is SGHRS and CDR2 is YFSETQ. V was trimmed by 0 bases and J by 1 base, leaving 10 bases between them. CDR3 loop: CASSLARDGNTEAFF. Here the CDR3 DNA reads TGCGCCAGCAGCTTGGCCAGAGACGGGAACACTGAAGCTTTCTTT.

This clonotype occurred a few times. The chain carries TRBV6-5 and TRBJ2-2, with 8 nucleotides matching TRBD1. J lost 8 bases, V lost 2 bases, and 4 bases had no gene match. The CDR3 extends over 14 amino acids. In germline, CDR1 is MNHEY, CDR2 SVGAGI. The CDR3 bases are TGTGCCAGCAGTTACGGGACAGGTCGAGGGGAGCTGTTTTTT. It specifies CASSYGTGRGELFF.

Ten or more counts support this clonotype. This chain connects TRBV5-1 to TRBJ1-4; D perhaps matches TRBD1 (5 bases). Germline assignment: CDR1 SGHRS and CDR2 YFSETQ. V was pared by 0 bases and J by 5 bases, with 11 bases between. The CDR3 runs to 15 residues. The CDR3 loop is CASSLEVGANEKLFF. In DNA, the CDR3 is TGCGCCAGCAGCTTGGAAGTCGGGGCAAATGAAAAACTGTTTTTT.

This clonotype has only a few counts. The chain links TRBV20-1 to TRBJ2-3; D may be TRBD2 (6 bases). CDR1 is DFQATT and CDR2 is SNEGSKA in the germline V gene (reference sequence). This CDR3 region has 15 residues. V lost 3 bases and J lost 8, with 21 bases in between. In DNA, the CDR3 is TGCAGTGCTAGGGCCGCCGGGGCGGGACGGGGTACGCAGTATTTT. As protein: CSARAAGAGRGTQYF.

This clonotype came up many times. J is TRBJ2-3 and V is TRBV9; possible D gene TRBD2, 5 bases. This CDR3 has 14 residues. Per the germline V gene, CDR1 is SGDLS and CDR2 is YYNGEE. The V gene lost 4 bases and the J gene lost 4 bases, with 13 bases spanning the gap. The DNA for the CDR3 is TGTGCCAGCAGCCAAGGGAGAGGCCCAGATACGCAGTATTTT. The encoded protein is CASSQGRGPDTQYF.

This clonotype has at least ten counts. J is TRBJ2-7 and V is TRBV5-1; D is unclear. V was trimmed by 2 bases and J by 0 bases, leaving 9 bases between them. In germline, CDR1 is SGHRS, CDR2 YFSETQ. CDR3 size: 14 residues. The CDR3 sequence is CASSFGQSSYEQYF. The CDR3 nucleotides are TGCGCCAGCAGCTTTGGGCAGAGCTCCTACGAGCAGTACTTC.

This clonotype was picked up many times. This CDR3 is CASSRYEQGVNTEAFF. CDR3 DNA: TGTGCCAGCAGCCGATACGAACAGGGGGTGAACACTGAAGCTTTCTTT. The chain links TRBV5-6 to TRBJ1-1, with 8 bases identical to TRBD1. CDR1 is SGHDT and CDR2 is YYEEEE in the germline V gene. This CDR3 contains 16 residues. Unmatched junction bases numbered 8, after V lost 4 bases and J lost 0 bases. The variable domain in full, with the rest retrieved from reference TRBV5-6 and TRBJ1-1, is DAGVTQSPTHLIKTRGQQVTLRCSPKSGHDTVSWYQQALGQGPQFIFQYYEEEERQRGNFPDRFSGHQFPNYSSELNVNALLLGDSALYLCASSRYEQGVNTEAFFGQGTRLTVV.

V usage is TRBV5-1 and J usage is TRBJ2-2; possible D gene TRBD2, 5 bases. CDR1 SGHRS and CDR2 YFSETQ come from the germline V gene. There are 15 residues in the CDR3. Trimming removed 2 bases from V and 8 bases from J, with 16 bases in between. CDR3 DNA sequence: TGCGCCAGCAGCTTACACGAAGATCCGGGGGGGGAGCTGTTTTTT. It encodes CASSLHEDPGGELFF.

In its sample, this clonotype was seen a few times. DNA of the CDR3: TGTGCCAGCAGTTACGGGAGGGGGGGCTATGGCTACACCTTC. Translation gives CASSYGRGGYGYTF. The chain has TRBV6-5 and TRBJ1-2; a possible D gene is TRBD1 (6 bases). V lost 2 bases, J lost 4 bases, and 11 bases lay in between. The CDR3 runs to 14 residues. CDR1 is MNHEY and CDR2 is SVGAGI in the germline V gene.

In this sample, this clonotype turned up many times. The genes are TRBV4-2 and TRBJ2-6; D possibly uses TRBD1 or TRBD2 (5 bases each). From germline, CDR1 is LGHNA and CDR2 YNFKEQ. The CDR3 consists of 16 residues. Trimming removed 3 bases at V and 3 bases at J, with 12 bases between. The CDR3 DNA sequence: TGTGCCAGCAGCCATCGGGACCGAGTTGGGGCCAACGTCCTGACTTTC. Encoded protein: CASSHRDRVGANVLTF.

Many counts were recorded for this clonotype. V usage is TRBV12-3 or TRBV12-4 and J usage is TRBJ1-5; D is uncertain. The CDR3 has 14 residues. The V end lost 3 bases, the J end lost 3 bases, and 9 bases lay between the germline ends. CDR3 DNA sequence: TGTGCCAGCAGTTTGAGACCGATCAATCAGCCCCAGCATTTT. The encoded protein is CASSLRPINQPQHF.

This clonotype was observed many times. The V call is TRBV12-3 or TRBV12-4, the J call TRBJ2-5; weak D call: TRBD2 (6 bases). This CDR3 has 16 amino acids. The V end was cut by 5 bases, the J end by 3 bases, with 19 bases between. The CDR3 DNA sequence: TGTGCCAGCAGTACATTTGGGGACTCCGGGGAAGAGACCCAGTACTTC. It encodes CASSTFGDSGEETQYF.

This clonotype was found many times. The V and J genes are TRBV20-1 and TRBJ1-5; the D is unclear. The germline V and J ends were trimmed by 3 bases and 3 bases, with 9 bases remaining between them. This CDR3 comprises 13 residues. Germline V gene data show CDR1 as DFQATT and CDR2 as SNEGSKA (reference sequence). CDR3 residues: CSARFGNNQPQHF. Here the CDR3 DNA reads TGCAGTGCTAGGTTTGGTAACAATCAGCCCCAGCATTTT.

This clonotype was seen a few times. This rearrangement joins TRBV29-1 to TRBJ2-1; D gene unclear. The CDR3 runs to 12 residues. V was pared by 0 bases and J by 4 bases, with 4 bases between. The V gene's germline CDR1 is SQVTM and CDR2 ANQGSEA. The CDR3 here is CSVEEAYNEQFF. The CDR3 DNA reads TGCAGCGTTGAAGAGGCTTACAATGAGCAGTTCTTC.

The table lists this clonotype with many counts. The chain carries TRBV6-5 and TRBJ2-1; 8 bases fit TRBD1. This CDR3 region has 14 residues. V trimming: 0 bases; J trimming: 8 bases; junction bases outside the gene matches: 3. Germline V gene data show CDR1 as MNHEY and CDR2 as SVGAGI. For the CDR3, the DNA is TGTGCCAGCAGTTACTCGGACAGGGAGGATGAGCAGTTCTTC. Translated, it gives CASSYSDREDEQFF.

This clonotype appeared many times. The V gene is TRBV20-1, the J gene TRBJ2-1; 14 bases fit TRBD2. This CDR3 has 16 residues. Germline V gene data show CDR1 as DFQATT and CDR2 as SNEGSKA (reference sequence). The J segment lost 9 bases and the V segment lost 5 bases, leaving 12 bases of the junction unmatched. The CDR3 DNA reads TGCAGTGCTCCATCTCCCGGGACTAGCGGGAGTATTGAGCAGTTCTTC. Its protein is CSAPSPGTSGSIEQFF.

This clonotype turned up a few times. The chain is built from TRBV18 and TRBJ2-1, with TRBD2 identical over 7 bases. The CDR3 is 15 residues long. With 3 bases clipped from V and 2 bases from J, the junction kept 4 bases outside the gene matches. Germline CDR1 reads KGHSH; CDR2 reads LQKENI. The CDR3 loop is CASSPNGGTYNEQFF. The CDR3 DNA follows: TGTGCCAGCTCACCTAACGGGGGGACCTACAATGAGCAGTTCTTC.

Ten or more counts support this clonotype. The CDR3 DNA sequence: TGCGCCAGCAGCTCCCAAGGGGGGGACAGAGCCTACGAGCAGTACTTC. Its translation is CASSSQGGDRAYEQYF. The chain combines TRBV5-1 with TRBJ2-7; D may be TRBD1 or TRBD2 (7 bases each). CDR1 is SGHRS, CDR2 YFSETQ, per germline. Trimming took off 3 bases at V and 2 bases at J, with 18 bases between the two ends. The CDR3 loop spans 16 amino acids.

V and J are TRBV7-2 and TRBJ2-1, with a tentative D call TRBD2 (6 bases). Germline CDR1 and CDR2: SGHTA and FQGNSA. Trimming took off 2 bases at V and 9 bases at J, with 14 bases between the two ends. The CDR3 has 14 amino acids. CDR3 sequence: CASSLILAGSEQFF. CDR3 sequence (DNA): TGTGCCAGCAGCTTAATACTAGCTGGGAGTGAGCAGTTCTTC.

This clonotype came up many times. The V and J genes are TRBV11-1 and TRBJ2-2; D is undetermined. CDR3 length equals 13 residues. V was pared by 0 bases and J by 4 bases, with 3 bases between. The germline V gene has CDR1 SGHAT and CDR2 FQDESV (reference sequence). CDR3 DNA sequence: TGTGCCAGCAGCTTAGCCGCCACCGGGGAGCTGTTTTTT. This translates into CASSLAATGELFF.

The V and J genes are TRBV4-2 and TRBJ2-1, with a tentative D call TRBD2 (6 bases). The V end was cut by 0 bases, the J end by 2 bases, with 26 bases between. This CDR3 comprises 21 residues. CDR1 and CDR2 from the germline V gene are LGHNA and YNFKEQ. This CDR3 is CASSQDPTTPLLAGPYNEQFF. CDR3 DNA sequence: TGTGCCAGCAGCCAAGATCCCACAACCCCTCTACTGGCGGGGCCCTACAATGAGCAGTTCTTC.

The chain is built from TRBV20-1 and TRBJ2-1; TRBD2 aligns across 7 bases. Trimming removed 0 bases from V and 7 bases from J; junction bases left unmatched: 9. Germline values: CDR1 DFQATT, CDR2 SNEGSKA (reference sequence). This CDR3 has 15 residues. This chain's CDR3 is CSARDRVMGGNEQFF. CDR3 nucleotides: TGCAGTGCTAGAGATCGAGTGATGGGAGGGAATGAGCAGTTCTTC.